One sample yielded the 16 T cell receptor beta chains listed below, sequenced in a study of technical replicates of blood from a few donors. The table came from immunoSEQ multiplex PCR; TCRdb's copy has only in-frame clones and leaves some out. The sample yields around 80,000 clones, more than 90% seen once. Sequencing was performed on T cells isolated from PBMCs. The receptors stem from a human donor in good health.

This sequence joins TRBV7-9 and TRBJ2-1; 8 bases align to TRBD2. Per the germline V gene, CDR1 is SEHNR and CDR2 is FQNEAQ (reference sequence). Unmatched junction bases numbered 9, after V lost 2 bases and J lost 6 bases. The CDR3 spans 16 residues. The CDR3 protein is CASSLSRGGTTNEQFF. CDR3 DNA sequence: TGTGCCAGCAGCTTATCCCGGGGGGGGACTACCAATGAGCAGTTCTTC.

This CDR3 is CASSPGQGLSYEQYF. CDR3 bases: TGTGCCAGCTCACCGGGACAGGGTTTGTCCTACGAGCAGTACTTC. The chain couples TRBV18 to TRBJ2-7; TRBD1 matches at 9 bases. The CDR3 runs 15 residues. CDR1 KGHSH and CDR2 LQKENI come from the germline V gene. V trimming: 3 bases; J trimming: 1 base; junction bases outside the gene matches: 4.

The chain recombines TRBV7-9 with TRBJ1-2, with D possibly TRBD1 on 5 matching bases. The CDR3 covers 13 residues. V was pared by 5 bases and J by 8 bases, with 15 bases between. Germline CDR1 reads SEHNR; CDR2 reads FQNEAQ (reference sequence). In nucleotides, the CDR3 is TGTGCCAGCAGCCCCGACAGATTTATGGGCTACACCTTC. Translating gives CASSPDRFMGYTF.

The genes are TRBV5-4 and TRBJ1-3, with 8 bases fitting TRBD1. CDR1 and CDR2 (germline): SGHNT, YYREEE (reference sequence). The CDR3 contains 15 residues. V was pared by 2 bases and J by 2 bases, with 3 bases of the junction left unmatched. Here the CDR3 DNA reads TGTGCCAGCAGCTTTGGGACAGGAGCTGGAAACACCATATATTTT. Protein product: CASSFGTGAGNTIYF.

V and J are TRBV2 and TRBJ1-6, with TRBD1 as a possible D gene (6 bases). The CDR3 runs 17 residues. Germline assignment: CDR1 SNHLY and CDR2 FYNNEI. V was trimmed by 5 bases and J by 0 bases, leaving 14 bases between them. CDR3 in amino acids: CASSIADRSSYNSPLHF. The DNA of the CDR3 is TGTGCCAGCAGTATAGCCGACAGGAGCTCCTATAATTCACCCCTCCACTTT.

The V and J genes are TRBV29-1 and TRBJ2-1, with D perhaps TRBD1 (5 bases). The CDR3 loop spans 14 amino acids. Germline V lookup: CDR1 SQVTM, CDR2 ANQGSEA. The CDR3 DNA sequence: TGCGGTTCTTACGGGTCAGGGTCCTACAATGAGCAGTTCTTC. It translates to CGSYGSGSYNEQFF.

The chain uses TRBV18 and TRBJ1-1; maybe TRBD1 (5 bases). The ends were cut back, 6 bases at V and 1 base at J, with 15 bases in the middle. The CDR3 spans 15 residues. Germline lookup yields CDR1 KGHSH and CDR2 LQKENI. The DNA of the CDR3 is TGTGCCAGCTCTCGGACACTGGGAGGGAACACTGAAGCTTTCTTT. It codes for CASSRTLGGNTEAFF.

V usage is TRBV5-5 and J usage is TRBJ1-5; a weak D match, TRBD1 (6 bases). This CDR3 is built from 18 residues. CDR1 SGHKS and CDR2 YYEKEE come from the germline V gene (reference sequence). Trimming took 0 bases from V and 3 from J, leaving 19 bases between them. This chain's CDR3 is CASSLADTGIVVNQPQHF. Here the CDR3 DNA reads TGTGCCAGCAGCTTGGCAGATACAGGGATCGTGGTCAATCAGCCCCAGCATTTT.

The chain uses TRBV10-3 and TRBJ2-5; 9 bases match TRBD2. Germline CDR1 is ENHRY and CDR2 is SYGVKD. V shed 0 bases, J shed 5 bases, and the junction held 7 bases outside the gene matches. This CDR3 is 16 amino acids long. CDR3 coding DNA: TGTGCCATCAGTGAGTCGCTAGCGGGGACTAGCGAGACCCAGTACTTC. Protein product: CAISESLAGTSETQYF.

V and J are TRBV30 and TRBJ1-1; D unresolved. Germline V CDR1 and CDR2: GTSNPN, SVGIG (reference sequence). The CDR3 runs to 10 residues. V was cut by 8 bases and J by 7 bases, with 11 bases left in between. The CDR3 protein is CAGSRGEAFF. CDR3 sequence (DNA): TGTGCCGGTTCGCGAGGTGAAGCTTTCTTT.

V usage is TRBV4-2 and J usage is TRBJ2-7; D perhaps matches TRBD2 (6 bases). Trimming shortened V by 4 bases and J by 7 bases, and 17 bases separated the two germline ends. This CDR3 has 14 residues. Germline CDR1 and CDR2: LGHNA and YNFKEQ. DNA of the CDR3: TGTGCCAGCAGCCCGGGGGAGAGCGGCCTTGAGCAGTACTTC. Protein product: CASSPGESGLEQYF.

The rearrangement joins TRBV27 to TRBJ1-1, with D possibly TRBD1 on 5 matching bases. The CDR3 contains 15 residues. Germline values: CDR1 MNHEY, CDR2 SMNVEV (reference sequence). Between the trimmed V and J ends, which lost 7 bases and 5 bases, there was a span of 20 bases. The CDR3 sequence: CASIQTVQGWTEAFF. The CDR3, as DNA: TGTGCCAGCATCCAAACGGTTCAGGGTTGGACTGAAGCTTTCTTT.

This chain joins TRBV4-1 and TRBJ2-2; a possible D gene is TRBD2 (5 bases). The CDR3 consists of 14 residues. Germline V lookup: CDR1 MGHRA, CDR2 YSYEKL. Trimming took off 4 bases at V and 5 bases at J, with 11 bases between the two ends. The CDR3 sequence: CASSLTGWTGELFF. Written as DNA, the CDR3 is TGCGCCAGCAGCCTAACGGGATGGACCGGGGAGCTGTTTTTT.

The V call is TRBV10-3, the J call TRBJ2-1, with 7 bases lining up with TRBD2. The trim removed 0 bases at V and 4 bases at J, leaving 6 bases unmatched. The CDR3 is 16 amino acids. The V gene's germline CDR1 is ENHRY and CDR2 SYGVKD. The CDR3 protein is CAISESGGRAYNEQFF. In DNA form, the CDR3 reads TGTGCCATCAGTGAGTCGGGGGGGAGGGCATACAATGAGCAGTTCTTC.

Only one count was recorded for this clone. The genes are TRBV4-1 and TRBJ1-1, with a weak D call TRBD1 (6 bases). Trimming pared 1 base from V and 4 bases from J, leaving 13 bases between. The CDR3 length is 15 residues. Germline lookup yields CDR1 MGHRA and CDR2 YSYEKL. The CDR3 region has the DNA TGCGCCAGCAGCCAAGTTCCAGGGGCGGGCACTGAAGCTTTCTTT. Its translation is CASSQVPGAGTEAFF.

The chain employs TRBV19 and TRBJ2-6; 9 nucleotides agree with TRBD1. Germline V CDR1 and CDR2: LNHDA, SQIVND (reference sequence). The CDR3 has 18 residues. The V and J ends lost 6 bases and 1 base, in that order; junction bases with no gene match: 10. CDR3 DNA sequence: TGTGCCAGTAGCCCCCCGGGACAGGGACCTTCTGGGGCCAACGTCCTGACTTTC. This codes for CASSPPGQGPSGANVLTF.